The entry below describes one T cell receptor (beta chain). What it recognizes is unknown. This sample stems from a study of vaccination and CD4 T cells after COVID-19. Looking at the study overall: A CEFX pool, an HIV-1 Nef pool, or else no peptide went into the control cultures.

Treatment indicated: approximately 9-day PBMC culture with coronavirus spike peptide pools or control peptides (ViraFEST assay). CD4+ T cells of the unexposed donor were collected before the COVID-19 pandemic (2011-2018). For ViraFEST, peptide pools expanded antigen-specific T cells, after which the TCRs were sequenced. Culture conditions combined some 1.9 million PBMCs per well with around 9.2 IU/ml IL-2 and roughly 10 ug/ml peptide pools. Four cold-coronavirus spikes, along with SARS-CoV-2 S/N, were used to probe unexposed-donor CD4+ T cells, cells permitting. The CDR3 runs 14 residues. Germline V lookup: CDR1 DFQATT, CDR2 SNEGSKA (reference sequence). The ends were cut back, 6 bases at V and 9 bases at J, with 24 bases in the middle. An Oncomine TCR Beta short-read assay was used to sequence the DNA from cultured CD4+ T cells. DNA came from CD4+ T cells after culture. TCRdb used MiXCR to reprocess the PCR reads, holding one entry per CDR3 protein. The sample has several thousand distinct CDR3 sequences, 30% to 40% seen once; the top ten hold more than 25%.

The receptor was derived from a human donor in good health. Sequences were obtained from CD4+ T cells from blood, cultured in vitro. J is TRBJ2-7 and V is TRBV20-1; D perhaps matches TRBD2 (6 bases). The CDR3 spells CSARGQRASLGQYF. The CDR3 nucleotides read TGCAGTGCCCGAGGCCAGCGGGCATCTCTTGGGCAGTACTTC.